One and the same sample provided the 27 T cell receptor beta chains below, sequenced in a study of T-cell memory formation after mild COVID-19. TCRdb called the 5' RACE reads again in MiXCR, with one record for every CDR3 protein. The table records around 33,000 distinct CDR3 sequences, over 20% of them present only once. The specimen sequenced was PBMCs or a T cell subset sorted from them (not recorded which). These receptors originate from an adult who had mild COVID-19 (a few samples of this study predate the infection). Cell type and time point are not known.

This clonotype has at least ten counts. The chain is built from TRBV6-5 and TRBJ2-2; possibly TRBD1 for D (5 bases). The CDR3 totals 12 residues. The germline gives CDR1 MNHEY, CDR2 SVGAGI. The V gene lost 6 bases and the J gene lost 5 bases, with 7 bases spanning the gap. DNA for the CDR3: TGTGCCAGCAGCAGGGTAACCGGGGAGCTGTTTTTT. Translating gives CASSRVTGELFF.

The table lists this clonotype with many counts. The J gene is TRBJ2-2, the V gene TRBV7-2; 8 bases match TRBD2. This CDR3 has 14 amino acids. V lost 3 bases and J lost 7; bases outside the gene matches: 4. Germline CDR1 and CDR2: SGHTA and FQGNSA. The CDR3 DNA reads as TGTGCCAGCAGCTTTGCGGGAGGAAGCGGGGAGCTGTTTTTT. It yields the protein CASSFAGGSGELFF.

This clonotype was detected ten times or more. The J gene is TRBJ1-2, the V gene TRBV7-8; possibly TRBD1 for D (6 bases). This CDR3 spans 14 amino acids. V lost 1 base and J lost 8, with 14 bases in between. CDR1 SGHVS and CDR2 FQNEAQ come from the germline V gene. The DNA of the CDR3 is TGTGCCAGCAGCTTAGGAAACAGGGAGAGCGGCTACACCTTC. Translating it yields CASSLGNRESGYTF.

The table lists this clonotype with a few counts. The rearrangement uses TRBV5-1 and TRBJ1-4; no clear D. V lost 1 base and J lost 1, with 2 bases in between. The CDR3 has 13 residues. The germline V gene has CDR1 SGHRS and CDR2 YFSETQ. CDR3 protein: CASSLRTNEKLFF. CDR3 coding DNA: TGCGCCAGCAGCTTGCGAACTAATGAAAAACTGTTTTTT.

This clonotype was seen at least ten times. The CDR3 DNA reads TGCGCCAGCAGCTTGGTCGGACAGCCGTACAATGAGCAGTTCTTC. It encodes CASSLVGQPYNEQFF. This chain uses TRBV5-1 with TRBJ2-1, with D possibly matching TRBD1 (6 bases). V was trimmed by 0 bases and J by 4 bases, leaving 11 bases between them. This CDR3 spans 15 amino acids. Germline V gives CDR1 SGHRS, CDR2 YFSETQ.

CDR3 coding DNA: TGTGCCAGCAGAACCGGGGGGCACACTGAAGCTTTCTTT. This translates into CASRTGGHTEAFF. This chain links TRBV12-3 or TRBV12-4 with TRBJ1-1; D may be TRBD1 (6 bases). V lost 6 bases, J lost 3 bases, and 11 bases lay in between. The CDR3 loop spans 13 amino acids.

In its sample, this clonotype was seen many times. The chain uses TRBV5-1 and TRBJ2-3; D is undetermined. Trimming removed 2 bases at V and 0 bases at J, with 13 bases between. Germline CDR1 SGHRS, CDR2 YFSETQ. The CDR3 loop spans 16 amino acids. The CDR3 is CASSFGGKTSTDTQYF. DNA of the CDR3: TGCGCCAGCAGCTTCGGCGGCAAAACTAGCACAGATACGCAGTATTTT.

This clonotype was observed many times. The genes are TRBV7-3 and TRBJ2-3, with unresolved D. This CDR3 has 17 amino acids. The germline V gene has CDR1 SGHTA and CDR2 FQGTGA. Between the trimmed V and J ends, which lost 3 bases and 3 bases, there was a span of 19 bases. CDR3 in amino acids: CASSFYPSLHRTDTQYF. In DNA, the CDR3 is TGTGCCAGCAGCTTCTATCCCAGTCTGCACAGAACAGATACGCAGTATTTT.

This clonotype was seen ten or more times. The rearrangement uses TRBV12-3 or TRBV12-4 and TRBJ1-5; 9 bases align to TRBD1. The CDR3 runs to 14 residues. V was clipped by 6 bases and J by 3 bases; unmatched bases: 3. CDR3 nucleotides: TGTGCCAGCAGCGGGACAGGGAACAATCAGCCCCAGCATTTT. Protein product: CASSGTGNNQPQHF.

The chain has TRBV28 and TRBJ2-5, with 11 bases identical to TRBD2. Trimming removed 6 bases from V and 0 bases from J; junction bases left unmatched: 6. Germline assignment: CDR1 MDHEN and CDR2 SYDVKM. This CDR3 region has 16 residues. CDR3 residues: CASRQGLAGYQETQYF. The CDR3 DNA follows: TGTGCCAGCAGGCAAGGACTAGCGGGCTACCAAGAGACCCAGTACTTC.

This clonotype has a count of ten or more. The gene calls are TRBV14 and TRBJ2-3; D unresolved. CDR3 length: 13 amino acids. The ends were cut back, 4 bases at V and 7 bases at J, with 12 bases in the middle. CDR1 and CDR2 (germline): SGHDN, FVKESK. The CDR3 reads CASSPNHLNTQYF. The CDR3 DNA sequence: TGTGCCAGCAGCCCGAATCACCTAAATACGCAGTATTTT. The variable domain in full, completed from reference TRBV14 and TRBJ2-3, reads EAGVTQFPSHSVIEKGQTVTLRCDPISGHDNLYWYRRVMGKEIKFLLHFVKESKQDESGMPNNRFLAERTGGTYSTLKVQPAELEDSGVYFCASSPNHLNTQYFGPGTRLTVL.

This clonotype was found many times. This rearrangement joins TRBV11-2 to TRBJ2-2, with no clear D. Per germline, CDR1 SGHAT and CDR2 FQNNGV. The CDR3 extends over 15 amino acids. V lost 0 bases and J lost 5, with 10 bases in between. CDR3 region: CASSLDLGTTGELFF. The CDR3 nucleotides read TGTGCCAGCAGCTTAGATCTAGGCACTACCGGGGAGCTGTTTTTT.

On this clonotype: Since a much larger clone is just one base distant, this may be a read error. The chain uses TRBV7-9 and TRBJ2-7; TRBD2 is a possible D gene (5 bases). Germline CDR1 is SEHNR and CDR2 is FQNEAQ (reference sequence). CDR3 length: 13 amino acids. The V end was cut by 4 bases, the J end by 2 bases, with 9 bases between. CDR3 residues: CASSSDGTYEQYF. The CDR3 DNA is TGTGCCAGCAGCTCGGACGGGACCTACGAGCAGTACTTC.

The CDR3 DNA follows: TGCGCCAGCAGCCAGATTAATCAGCCCCAGCATTTT. Protein: CASSQINQPQHF. The chain combines TRBV4-1 with TRBJ1-5; D is unresolved. The germline CDR1 and CDR2 sequences are MGHRA and YSYEKL. Trimming left V 3 bases short and J 4 bases short, with 4 bases between. The CDR3 runs 12 residues.

This clonotype was observed at least ten times. This sequence joins TRBV7-9 and TRBJ2-1; 11 positions agree with TRBD2. With 4 bases clipped from V and 4 bases from J, the junction kept 3 bases outside the gene matches. Germline CDR1 is SEHNR and CDR2 is FQNEAQ (reference sequence). The CDR3 is 15 amino acids. The DNA for the CDR3 is TGTGCCAGCAGCTCTGGGACTAGCGGATACAATGAGCAGTTCTTC. This gives the protein CASSSGTSGYNEQFF.

Ten or more counts support this clonotype. This chain connects TRBV2 to TRBJ2-5, with 8 bases matching TRBD2. Germline trimming cut 3 bases from V and 14 bases from J; bases unmatched to any gene: 5. The germline gives CDR1 SNHLY, CDR2 FYNNEI. The CDR3 covers 11 residues. The DNA for the CDR3 is TGTGCCAGCAGTGAGGGGACTAGTCCCTACTTC. Translation gives CASSEGTSPYF.

This clonotype has at least ten counts. The chain couples TRBV4-1 to TRBJ2-1; D may be TRBD2 (5 bases). CDR1 MGHRA and CDR2 YSYEKL come from the germline V gene. Trimming removed 0 bases from V and 0 bases from J, with 6 bases in between. The CDR3 totals 15 residues. The CDR3 sequence is CASSQETSSYNEQFF. The CDR3 DNA reads TGCGCCAGCAGCCAAGAAACTAGCTCCTACAATGAGCAGTTCTTC.

V gene TRBV4-3 combines with J gene TRBJ1-1, with D perhaps TRBD1 (6 bases). This CDR3 region has 17 residues. CDR1 is LGHNA and CDR2 is YSLEER in the germline V gene. V lost 0 bases to trimming and J lost 6 bases, with 20 bases between them. The CDR3 sequence is CASSQDLGMRGVAEAFF. For the CDR3, the DNA is TGCGCCAGCAGCCAAGATTTGGGCATGAGGGGGGTGGCTGAAGCTTTCTTT.

This clonotype showed up many times. This chain connects TRBV12-3 or TRBV12-4 to TRBJ1-5; tentatively, D is TRBD1 (5 bases). The CDR3 covers 15 residues. Trimming removed 2 bases from V and 0 bases from J, with 8 bases in between. In nucleotides, the CDR3 is TGTGCCAGCAGTTTACAGGGTTATAGCAATCAGCCCCAGCATTTT. Its protein product is CASSLQGYSNQPQHF.

The table lists this clonotype with many counts. The chain recombines TRBV3-1 with TRBJ1-5; D uncertain. Germline CDR1 is LGHDT and CDR2 is YNNKEL (reference sequence). Trimming removed 3 bases at V and 1 base at J, with 7 bases between. The CDR3 is 14 amino acids. The CDR3 DNA follows: TGTGCCAGCAGCCATTCCGGAAGCAATCAGCCCCAGCATTTT. It encodes CASSHSGSNQPQHF.

This clonotype was observed many times. The rearrangement links TRBV10-3 to TRBJ2-7; TRBD1 might be the D (5 bases). The CDR3 is 11 amino acids. Per germline, CDR1 ENHRY and CDR2 SYGVKD. Trimming took 9 bases from V and 2 from J, leaving 8 bases between them. CDR3 sequence (DNA): TGTGCCATATCAGGGACCTACGAGCAGTACTTC. Its protein is CAISGTYEQYF.

To note about this clonotype: This may come from a read error, since a much larger clone is one base off. The chain recombines TRBV14 with TRBJ2-3; no firm D call. Per germline, CDR1 SGHDN and CDR2 FVKESK. There are 14 residues in the CDR3. The V end was cut by 1 base, the J end by 1 base, with 6 bases between. CDR3 amino acids: CASSQGVGTDTQYF. CDR3 bases: TGTGCCAGCAGCCAAGGTGTAGGCACAGATACGCAGTATTTT.

The chain employs TRBV5-1 and TRBJ1-5; possibly TRBD1 for D (5 bases). The V gene's germline CDR1 is SGHRS and CDR2 YFSETQ. Trimming cost V 5 bases and J 6 bases, with 18 bases left between them. The CDR3 loop spans 15 amino acids. The CDR3 sequence is CASSPMGEGGQPQHF. In DNA form, the CDR3 reads TGCGCCAGCAGTCCCATGGGGGAGGGAGGTCAGCCCCAGCATTTT.

The CDR3: CATSAPGLSGNEQFF. The CDR3 coding sequence is TGTGCCACCAGTGCCCCGGGACTAAGTGGCAATGAGCAGTTCTTC. The chain couples TRBV24-1 to TRBJ2-1; 7 bases match TRBD2. This CDR3 is built from 15 residues. Trimming took 5 bases from V and 6 from J; bases not matched to a gene: 9. CDR1 and CDR2 (germline): KGHDR, SFDVKD.

The table lists this clonotype with many counts. The chain uses TRBV4-1 and TRBJ1-3; no definite D call. V dropped 1 base and J dropped 2 bases, with 15 bases sitting between them. The CDR3 spans 17 residues. The germline V gene encodes CDR1 MGHRA and CDR2 YSYEKL. This CDR3 is CASSQGTIARAGNTIYF. The CDR3 DNA reads TGCGCCAGCAGCCAAGGGACTATAGCGAGGGCTGGAAACACCATATATTTT.

This clonotype was seen many times. The chain has TRBV6-5 and TRBJ2-1; D perhaps matches TRBD2 (6 bases). This CDR3 spans 15 amino acids. Germline V gene sequence: CDR1 MNHEY, CDR2 SVGAGI. Trimming cost V 0 bases and J 7 bases, with 13 bases left between them. The CDR3 loop reads CASSYSGGGWNEQFF. The DNA of the CDR3 is TGTGCCAGCAGTTACTCGGGAGGTGGTTGGAATGAGCAGTTCTTC.

This clonotype was counted at least ten times. The V gene is TRBV7-8, the J gene TRBJ2-3; D is undetermined. Deletions cut 0 bases from V and 1 base from J, with 5 bases between. CDR3 size: 14 residues. Germline loops: CDR1 SGHVS, CDR2 FQNEAQ. The CDR3 bases are TGTGCCAGCAGCTTAGCGTGGGGCACAGATACGCAGTATTTT. It yields the protein CASSLAWGTDTQYF.